Following are 3 T cell receptor beta chains from one sample sequenced in a study of T cells in Graves' hyperthyroidism and ophthalmopathy. TCR beta CDR3 sequences were amplified from RNA transcripts. TCR CDR3 regions were first amplified by RT-PCR with HTBI primers. TCRdb itself ran the multiplex PCR reads through MiXCR, one entry per CDR3 protein. The data show about 770,000 distinct CDR3 sequences, about 17% seen once. Sequenced input: blood. Every receptor here comes from a woman aged 45 to 65 with Graves' hyperthyroidism that later progressed to Graves' ophthalmopathy.

This clonotype has more than one count but fewer than ten. The chain joins TRBV6-2 or TRBV6-3 to TRBJ2-5; no reliable D call. There are 13 residues in the CDR3. V was pared by 7 bases and J by 3 bases, with 12 bases between. Germline values: CDR1 MNHEY, CDR2 SVGEGT. The CDR3 spells CASKPSGEETQYF. The CDR3 region has the DNA TGTGCCAGCAAGCCCTCTGGGGAAGAGACCCAGTACTTC.

This clonotype came up many times. V usage is TRBV28 and J usage is TRBJ1-1; a weak D match, TRBD1 (6 bases). CDR1 is MDHEN and CDR2 is SYDVKM in the germline V gene. V shed 6 bases and J shed 1 base, with 12 bases lying between them. The CDR3 runs to 14 residues. CDR3 coding DNA: TGTGCCAGCAGACTAGGACAGTGGAACACTGAAGCTTTCTTT. Translation gives CASRLGQWNTEAFF. Combining the CDR3 with reference TRBV28 and TRBJ1-1 gives the whole variable domain DVKVTQSSRYLVKRTGEKVFLECVQDMDHENMFWYRQDPGLGLRLIYFSYDVKMKEKGDIPEGYSVSREKKERFSLILESASTNQTSMYLCASRLGQWNTEAFFGQGTRLTVV.

For the CDR3, the DNA is TGTGCCAGCAGAGGGACTAGCGGGACCACAGATACGCAGCATTTT. This gives the protein CASRGTSGTTDTQHF. This rearrangement joins TRBV6-1 to TRBJ2-3, with D possibly TRBD1 on 5 matching bases. Matching the DNA end better, TRBJ1-5 makes the J call doubtful. Germline V gene lookup returns CDR1 MNHNS and CDR2 SASEGT. This CDR3 is built from 15 residues.